One sample yielded the 10 T cell receptor beta chains listed below, sequenced in a study of T cell repertoires in cytomegalovirus infection. In TCRdb, the reads were re-called with MiXCR into one record per CDR3 protein. The sample comprises a few hundred thousand distinct CDR3 sequences, about 33% of which are singletons, and roughly 15% rests with the top ten. The antigens for these receptors are not known. Material: cultured PBMCs, obtained from culture after CMV antigen stimulation. These receptors were obtained from a human donor in good health (CMV status not recorded). Some clones in this sample may be carry-over from other donors' samples.

The chain recombines TRBV28 with TRBJ2-3; D perhaps matches TRBD2 (5 bases). Deletions cut 2 bases from V and 7 bases from J, with 7 bases between. This CDR3 has 12 amino acids. Germline CDR1 is MDHEN and CDR2 is SYDVKM. The chain's CDR3 is CASSLLANTQYF. The CDR3 DNA reads TGTGCCAGCAGTTTACTAGCTAATACGCAGTATTTT. The full variable domain, completed using reference TRBV28 and TRBJ2-3, is DVKVTQSSRYLVKRTGEKVFLECVQDMDHENMFWYRQDPGLGLRLIYFSYDVKMKEKGDIPEGYSVSREKKERFSLILESASTNQTSMYLCASSLLANTQYFGPGTRLTVL.

The sample holds a few counts of this clonotype. This chain joins TRBV4-3 and TRBJ2-1, with 11 bases that match TRBD2. The CDR3 covers 19 residues. Germline trimming cut 0 bases from V and 0 bases from J; bases unmatched to any gene: 7. Germline CDR1 reads LGHNA; CDR2 reads YSLEER. DNA of the CDR3: TGCGCCAGCAGCCAAGAGCGACTAGCGGGGCCCCTCTCCTACAATGAGCAGTTCTTC. Translating gives CASSQERLAGPLSYNEQFF.

J is TRBJ1-5 and V is TRBV2; D remains unclear. Between the trimmed V and J ends, which lost 2 bases and 0 bases, there was a span of 8 bases. Germline V gives CDR1 SNHLY, CDR2 FYNNEI. The CDR3 is 15 residues long. The CDR3 reads CASSESRNSNQPQHF. The CDR3 DNA follows: TGTGCCAGCAGTGAAAGCAGGAATAGCAATCAGCCCCAGCATTTT.

This clonotype appeared a few times. The chain recombines TRBV7-2 with TRBJ1-2; TRBD1 agrees at 9 bases. The germline V gene encodes CDR1 SGHTA and CDR2 FQGNSA. V dropped 2 bases and J dropped 7; count of bases not matched to a gene: 14. The CDR3 contains 17 residues. CDR3 sequence reads: CASSLYTDTGGKGGYTF. CDR3 nucleotide sequence: TGTGCCAGCAGCTTATATACTGATACAGGGGGCAAGGGTGGCTACACCTTC.

The table lists this clonotype with many counts. V usage is TRBV5-5 and J usage is TRBJ2-1; no firm D call. CDR3 size: 11 residues. The V end lost 0 bases, the J end lost 10 bases, and 5 bases lay between the germline ends. CDR1 and CDR2 from the germline V gene are SGHKS and YYEKEE (reference sequence). CDR3 sequence (DNA): TGTGCCAGCAGCTTGGGATCCGAGCAGTTCTTC. Protein: CASSLGSEQFF.

The gene calls are TRBV7-4 and TRBJ1-1, with D unresolved. In germline, CDR1 is SGHVT, CDR2 SQSDAQ. The CDR3 runs 14 residues. The germline V and J ends were trimmed by 4 bases and 2 bases, with 11 bases remaining between them. CDR3 nucleotide sequence: TGTGCCAGCAGCTCAAGGACCTTAAACACTGAAGCTTTCTTT. Its translation is CASSSRTLNTEAFF.

This clonotype was detected only a few times. This chain joins TRBV6-5 and TRBJ1-6; a weak D match, TRBD1 (5 bases). Germline CDR1 and CDR2: MNHEY and SVGAGI. V lost 7 bases and J 9 bases, leaving 13 bases between the germline ends. The CDR3 covers 13 residues. The CDR3 loop is CASKPRGGSPLHF. In DNA form, the CDR3 reads TGTGCCAGCAAGCCCCGGGGGGGTTCACCCCTCCACTTT.

This clonotype showed up just a few times. V is TRBV27 and J is TRBJ2-3; possible D gene TRBD1, 6 bases. This CDR3 is 12 amino acids long. Trimming took off 5 bases at V and 8 bases at J, with 11 bases between the two ends. Germline-derived CDR1 and CDR2 are MNHEY and SMNVEV (reference sequence). CDR3 amino acids: CASSKTGFTQYF. The CDR3 DNA reads TGTGCCAGCAGTAAAACAGGGTTTACGCAGTATTTT.

V is TRBV20-1 and J is TRBJ1-6; 7 bases match TRBD1. The length of the CDR3 is 14 residues. Germline V gives CDR1 DFQATT, CDR2 SNEGSKA (reference sequence). With 4 bases clipped from V and 5 bases from J, the junction kept 5 bases outside the gene matches. CDR3 amino acids: CSAKPGGHNSPLHF. In DNA form, the CDR3 reads TGCAGTGCTAAACCAGGGGGTCATAATTCACCCCTCCACTTT.

The sample holds a few counts of this clonotype. The chain couples TRBV7-2 to TRBJ2-1; unclear D gene. This CDR3 has 16 amino acids. CDR1 SGHTA and CDR2 FQGNSA come from the germline V gene. V lost 4 bases, J lost 1 base, and 14 bases lay in between. CDR3 amino acids: CASSSQDGRSYNEQFF. DNA of the CDR3: TGTGCCAGCAGCTCCCAAGATGGACGTTCCTACAATGAGCAGTTCTTC.